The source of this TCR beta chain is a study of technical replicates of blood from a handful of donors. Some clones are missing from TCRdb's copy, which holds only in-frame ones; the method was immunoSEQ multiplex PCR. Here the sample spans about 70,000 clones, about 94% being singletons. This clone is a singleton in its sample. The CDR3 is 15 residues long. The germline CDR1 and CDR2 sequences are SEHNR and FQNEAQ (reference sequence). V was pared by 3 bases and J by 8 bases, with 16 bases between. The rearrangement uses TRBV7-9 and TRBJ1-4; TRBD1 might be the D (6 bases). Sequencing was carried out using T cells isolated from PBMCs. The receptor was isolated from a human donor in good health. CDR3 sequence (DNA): TGTGCCAGCAGCTTGTTCTCAGGGGCAGGGGAAAAACTGTTTTTT. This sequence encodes CASSLFSGAGEKLFF.